This TCR beta chain derives from a study of blood T cell repertoires in COVID-19. For the study at large: PBMCs, B-cell-depleted T cells, or T cells provided the cDNA or gDNA that made up the material.

Symptom resolution, clearance, or two negative PCRs marked the recovered donors of Cohort 3. TCRdb keeps only in-frame clones here, not all; method: immunoSEQ multiplex PCR. Of around 300,000 clones listed, under 90% are singletons. What was sequenced was PBMCs or T cells enriched from blood (not recorded which). The sequence came from a woman aged 55-70 years who had recovered from COVID-19.

CDR3 bases: TGTGCCAGCAGCGTAGGGACAGGGCGTATGAACACCGGGGAGCTGTTTTTT. Protein product: CASSVGTGRMNTGELFF. The chain combines TRBV9 with TRBJ2-2; 8 bases map to TRBD1. V trimming: 0 bases; J trimming: 1 base; junction bases outside the gene matches: 5. The CDR3 runs to 17 residues. Germline V lookup: CDR1 SGDLS, CDR2 YYNGEE. Full variable domain (missing parts from reference TRBV9 and TRBJ2-2): DSGVTQTPKHLITATGQRVTLRCSPRSGDLSVYWYQQSLDQGLQFLIQYYNGEERAKGNILERFSAQQFPDLHSELNLSSLELGDSALYFCASSVGTGRMNTGELFFGEGSRLTVL.